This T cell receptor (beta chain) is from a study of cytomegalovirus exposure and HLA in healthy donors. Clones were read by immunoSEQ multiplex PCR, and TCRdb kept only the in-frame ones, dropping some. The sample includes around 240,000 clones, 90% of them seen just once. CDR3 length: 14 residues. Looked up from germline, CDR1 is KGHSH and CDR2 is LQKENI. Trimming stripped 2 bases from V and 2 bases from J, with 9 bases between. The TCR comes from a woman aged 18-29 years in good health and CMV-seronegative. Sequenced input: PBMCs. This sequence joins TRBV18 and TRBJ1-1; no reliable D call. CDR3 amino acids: CASSPGLLNTEAFF. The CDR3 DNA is TGTGCCAGCTCACCAGGTCTACTAAACACTGAAGCTTTCTTT.